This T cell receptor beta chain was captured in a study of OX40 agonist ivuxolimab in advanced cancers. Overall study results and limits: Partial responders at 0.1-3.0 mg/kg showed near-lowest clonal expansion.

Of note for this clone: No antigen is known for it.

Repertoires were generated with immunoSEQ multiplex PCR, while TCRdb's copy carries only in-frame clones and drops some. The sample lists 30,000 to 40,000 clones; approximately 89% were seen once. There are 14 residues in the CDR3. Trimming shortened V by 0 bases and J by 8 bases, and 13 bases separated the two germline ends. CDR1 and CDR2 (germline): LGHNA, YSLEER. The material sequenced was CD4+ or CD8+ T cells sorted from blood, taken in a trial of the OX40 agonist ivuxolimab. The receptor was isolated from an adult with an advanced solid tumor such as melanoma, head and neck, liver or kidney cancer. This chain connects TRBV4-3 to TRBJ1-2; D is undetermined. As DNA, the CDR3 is TGCGCCAGCAGCCAAGATGTCGTCCGGATAGGCTACACCTTC. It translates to CASSQDVVRIGYTF.